What follows are 9 T cell receptor beta chains derived from one specimen sequenced in a study of lymphopenia after photon versus proton radiotherapy. Some clones are missing from TCRdb's copy, which holds only in-frame ones; the method was immunoSEQ multiplex PCR. The sample yields 160,000 or so clones, about nine tenths seen once. Specimen: peripheral blood, collected from a patient treated with photon-based radiotherapy. All receptors derive from a man in his fifties with gastric cancer.

The CDR3 reads CASSEVRGEQYF. CDR3 bases: TGTGCCAGCAGTGAAGTTCGAGGCGAGCAGTACTTC. The rearrangement links TRBV6-1 to TRBJ2-7; D gene unclear. The CDR3 has 12 residues. V shed 1 base and J shed 6 bases, with 7 bases lying between them. Germline CDR1 MNHNS, CDR2 SASEGT.

The CDR3 DNA sequence: TGTGCCAGCAGCTCTAAAGGGACCCAAAACATTCAGTACTTC. Its protein is CASSSKGTQNIQYF. The rearrangement links TRBV5-4 to TRBJ2-4, with D perhaps being TRBD1 or TRBD2 (5 bases each). CDR1 SGHNT and CDR2 YYREEE come from the germline V gene (reference sequence). Trimming removed 3 bases from V and 5 bases from J, with 12 bases in between. The CDR3 covers 14 residues.

The CDR3 region has the DNA TGTGCCATCAGTGGGCGCGTGGTAGCGGATGCTAGCACAGATACGCAGTATTTT. Encoded protein: CAISGRVVADASTDTQYF. The rearrangement uses TRBV10-3 and TRBJ2-3; a weak D match, TRBD2 (6 bases). The germline gives CDR1 ENHRY, CDR2 SYGVKD. CDR3 length: 18 amino acids. With 4 bases removed from V and 0 bases from J, the gap between germline ends came to 20 bases.

The genes are TRBV23-1 and TRBJ2-1, with D hard to call. Being an ORF, TRBV23-1 has a function that is uncertain. V gave up 4 bases and J gave up 7 bases, with 11 bases separating them. This CDR3 is 13 amino acids long. This chain's CDR3 is CASSRVGWNEQFF. The CDR3 nucleotides read TGCGCCAGCAGTCGGGTAGGATGGAATGAGCAGTTCTTC.

The chain couples TRBV7-6 to TRBJ2-3, with 10 bases fitting TRBD2. V lost 5 bases to trimming and J lost 3 bases; unmatched junction nucleotides: 5. Germline assignment: CDR1 SGHVS and CDR2 FNYEAQ. CDR3 length equals 15 residues. CDR3 bases: TGTGCCAGCAGCCCATCGGGACTAGCGACAGATACGCAGTATTTT. Translating gives CASSPSGLATDTQYF.

V gene TRBV4-1 combines with J gene TRBJ1-2, with 10 bases aligning to TRBD1. CDR1 is MGHRA, CDR2 YSYEKL, per germline. The length of the CDR3 is 15 residues. Germline trimming cut 3 bases from V and 6 bases from J; bases unmatched to any gene: 7. This CDR3 reads CASSQGQGLLNGYTF. The CDR3 coding sequence is TGCGCCAGCAGCCAGGGACAGGGGTTACTGAATGGCTACACCTTC.

The V call is TRBV6-4, the J call TRBJ2-3; D not resolved. Germline values: CDR1 MRHNA, CDR2 SNTAGT. CDR3 size: 15 residues. V was shortened by 2 bases and J by 4 bases, with 13 bases between the two germline ends. The CDR3 region is CASSDVNSGADTQYF. In DNA form, the CDR3 reads TGTGCCAGCAGTGACGTTAACAGTGGCGCAGATACGCAGTATTTT.

J is TRBJ2-1 and V is TRBV7-3, with D possibly matching TRBD2 (5 bases). The germline V gene has CDR1 SGHTA and CDR2 FQGTGA. V shed 2 bases and J shed 9 bases, with 11 bases lying between them. The CDR3 is 13 amino acids. As DNA, the CDR3 is TGTGCCAGCAGCTTAGGAACGGGGAGTGAGCAGTTCTTC. Translation: CASSLGTGSEQFF. The full variable domain, rest sourced from reference TRBV7-3 and TRBJ2-1, is GAGVSQTPSNKVTEKGKYVELRCDPISGHTALYWYRQSLGQGPEFLIYFQGTGAADDSGLPNDRFFAVRPEGSVSTLKIQRTERGDSAVYLCASSLGTGSEQFFGPGTRLTVL.

This clone was counted only a few times. The CDR3 sequence: CASSPQGPGYEQYF. The CDR3 DNA reads as TGTGCCAGCAGTCCACAGGGGCCGGGGTACGAGCAGTACTTC. This chain uses TRBV28 with TRBJ2-7, with 7 bases lining up with TRBD1. Trimming removed 5 bases from V and 4 bases from J; junction bases left unmatched: 8. There are 14 residues in the CDR3. Germline CDR1 and CDR2: MDHEN and SYDVKM.